One and the same sample provided the 27 T cell receptor beta chains below, sequenced in a study of blood T cell repertoires in COVID-19. TCRdb's copy holds only in-frame clones and misses some; the assay was immunoSEQ multiplex PCR. Of roughly 280,000 clones in the sample, about 86% were seen once. Sequencing input: peripheral blood. All receptors come from a man aged 18 to 29 with active or convalescent COVID-19.

This clone was seen once. The rearrangement uses TRBV29-1 and TRBJ2-5, with D possibly being TRBD1 (6 bases). Trimming removed 5 bases from V and 5 bases from J, with 15 bases in between. CDR3 length equals 13 residues. Germline values: CDR1 SQVTM, CDR2 ANQGSEA. The CDR3, as DNA: TGCAGCGTTAACCCACAGGGTTGGGAGACCCAGTACTTC. Protein product: CSVNPQGWETQYF. The full variable domain, with the rest looked up from reference TRBV29-1 and TRBJ2-5, is SAVISQKPSRDICQRGTSLTIQCQVDSQVTMMFWYRQQPGQSLTLIATANQGSEATYESGFVIDKFPISRPNLTFSTLTVSNMSPEDSSIYLCSVNPQGWETQYFGPGTRLLVL.

The rearrangement joins TRBV28 to TRBJ1-3; D unclear. There are 16 residues in the CDR3. Germline V gives CDR1 MDHEN, CDR2 SYDVKM. V was shortened by 8 bases and J by 2 bases, with 19 bases between the two germline ends. As DNA, the CDR3 is TGTGCCAGCTTTAGTCCGGGAGCCACCCCTGGAAACACCATATATTTT. Amino acids: CASFSPGATPGNTIYF.

The chain carries TRBV5-4 and TRBJ2-1; D remains ambiguous. This CDR3 is 15 amino acids long. Per the germline V gene, CDR1 is SGHNT and CDR2 is YYREEE (reference sequence). Trimming left V 1 base short and J 2 bases short, with 10 bases between. The CDR3 protein is CASSLTANTYNEQFF. DNA for the CDR3: TGTGCCAGCAGCTTGACAGCAAACACCTACAATGAGCAGTTCTTC.

The rearrangement links TRBV6-5 to TRBJ2-1; TRBD2 matches 9 bases. V trimming: 7 bases; J trimming: 9 bases; junction bases outside the gene matches: 13. Germline-derived CDR1 and CDR2 are MNHEY and SVGAGI. This CDR3 has 15 amino acids. This CDR3 is CASTPSAGGWSEQFF. CDR3 in DNA: TGTGCCAGCACTCCTTCGGCGGGAGGGTGGAGTGAGCAGTTCTTC.

The chain has TRBV7-9 and TRBJ1-2; TRBD1 is a possible D gene (5 bases). Germline CDR1 is SEHNR and CDR2 is FQNEAQ (reference sequence). The CDR3 runs to 16 residues. Trimming removed 1 base at V and 7 bases at J, with 19 bases between. The CDR3 protein is CASSLDQIGAARGYTF. The CDR3 DNA reads TGTGCCAGCAGCTTAGACCAAATAGGGGCTGCCCGTGGCTACACCTTC.

This chain links TRBV6-5 with TRBJ2-2, with D perhaps TRBD1 (5 bases). V dropped 8 bases and J dropped 0 bases, with 13 bases sitting between them. The CDR3 runs to 15 residues. CDR1 and CDR2 (germline): MNHEY, SVGAGI. The CDR3 reads CASARTLANTGELFF. As DNA, the CDR3 is TGTGCCAGCGCAAGGACACTCGCGAACACCGGGGAGCTGTTTTTT.

The V and J genes are TRBV30 and TRBJ2-3; 9 nucleotides line up with TRBD2. There are 16 residues in the CDR3. Germline CDR1 and CDR2: GTSNPN and SVGIG (reference sequence). V gave up 4 bases and J gave up 1 base; unmatched junction bases: 9. CDR3 DNA sequence: TGTGCCTGGATTAGCGGGAGCTTCGGCGGCACAGATACGCAGTATTTT. It codes for CAWISGSFGGTDTQYF.

Note on this clone: An end of the junction does not agree with germline; a read error may underlie this. The CDR3 nucleotides read TGCGCCAGCAACCAACCGGGGAATACGCAGTATTTT. This codes for CASNQPGNTQYF. The J gene is TRBJ2-3, the V gene TRBV4-1, with TRBD2 as a possible D gene (5 bases). The length of the CDR3 is 12 residues. Germline lookup yields CDR1 MGHRA and CDR2 YSYEKL.

The chain has TRBV5-4 and TRBJ2-7; 7 bases are shared with TRBD2. The CDR3 contains 15 residues. With V trimmed by 6 bases and J by 2 bases, 11 bases remained unmatched. Germline V gives CDR1 SGHNT, CDR2 YYREEE (reference sequence). The CDR3 sequence: CASKPGSGATYEQYF. DNA for the CDR3: TGTGCCAGCAAACCGGGGAGCGGGGCCACCTACGAGCAGTACTTC.

CDR3 DNA: TGTGCCAGCAGTGCTTCGACTCCCCTCTATGAGCAGTTCTTC. Protein: CASSASTPLYEQFF. The chain carries TRBV6-6 and TRBJ2-1; D is ambiguous. Germline V gene sequence: CDR1 MNHNY, CDR2 SVGAGI (reference sequence). The CDR3 runs to 14 residues. V was clipped by 5 bases and J by 8 bases, with 16 bases between them.

This rearrangement joins TRBV6-2 or TRBV6-3 to TRBJ2-7; D is unclear. The length of the CDR3 is 15 residues. Germline V CDR1 and CDR2: MNHEY, SVGEGT. The V end was cut by 0 bases, the J end by 6 bases, with 15 bases between. The CDR3 loop reads CASSYSSEVIGEQYF. CDR3 bases: TGTGCCAGCAGTTACTCAAGTGAGGTAATTGGCGAGCAGTACTTC.

V gene TRBV2 combines with J gene TRBJ2-1; D ambiguous. Trimming removed 4 bases from V and 0 bases from J, with 7 bases in between. Germline lookup yields CDR1 SNHLY and CDR2 FYNNEI. The CDR3 totals 14 residues. CDR3 nucleotide sequence: TGTGCCAGCAGTGTAGTGAGCTCCTACAATGAGCAGTTCTTC. It translates to CASSVVSSYNEQFF.

This clone appeared a few times. This sequence joins TRBV5-6 and TRBJ1-4; a possible D gene is TRBD1 (5 bases). CDR3 length: 15 amino acids. Trimming removed 3 bases at V and 7 bases at J, with 16 bases between. Germline CDR1 is SGHDT and CDR2 is YYEEEE. The CDR3 region has the DNA TGTGCCAGCAGCTGGTCAGGGTCCATGGGTGAAAAACTGTTTTTT. Its protein is CASSWSGSMGEKLFF. Drawing the rest from reference TRBV5-6 and TRBJ1-4, the complete variable domain is DAGVTQSPTHLIKTRGQQVTLRCSPKSGHDTVSWYQQALGQGPQFIFQYYEEEERQRGNFPDRFSGHQFPNYSSELNVNALLLGDSALYLCASSWSGSMGEKLFFGSGTQLSVL.

This sequence joins TRBV7-3 and TRBJ2-2; D may be TRBD1 (6 bases). V lost 5 bases and J lost 0, with 7 bases in between. Germline V gives CDR1 SGHTA, CDR2 FQGTGA. The CDR3 contains 14 residues. This CDR3 is CASSRTANTGELFF. CDR3 DNA sequence: TGTGCCAGCAGCCGGACAGCGAACACCGGGGAGCTGTTTTTT. The whole variable domain, filled in from reference TRBV7-3 and TRBJ2-2, reads GAGVSQTPSNKVTEKGKYVELRCDPISGHTALYWYRQSLGQGPEFLIYFQGTGAADDSGLPNDRFFAVRPEGSVSTLKIQRTERGDSAVYLCASSRTANTGELFFGEGSRLTVL.

The V gene is TRBV3-1 (or the pseudogene TRBV3-2), the J gene TRBJ2-7; unclear D gene. Between the trimmed V and J ends, which lost 2 bases and 3 bases, there was a span of 8 bases. The CDR3 covers 13 residues. The V gene's germline CDR1 is LGHDT and CDR2 YNNKEL (reference sequence). CDR3 protein: CASSQRSLYEQYF. The CDR3 nucleotides read TGTGCCAGCAGCCAACGTAGTCTCTACGAGCAGTACTTC.

The V and J genes are TRBV19 and TRBJ1-3; D is ambiguous. This CDR3 has 14 residues. CDR1 and CDR2 from the germline V gene are LNHDA and SQIVND (reference sequence). The V and J ends lost 5 bases and 0 bases respectively, with 8 bases between them. CDR3 amino acids: CASSPSLSGNTIYF. The CDR3 region has the DNA TGTGCCAGTAGTCCTTCACTCTCTGGAAACACCATATATTTT.

The chain carries TRBV29-1 and TRBJ1-2; possibly TRBD1 for D (6 bases). Germline V CDR1 and CDR2: SQVTM, ANQGSEA. CDR3 length: 13 amino acids. V was clipped by 7 bases and J by 4 bases, with 16 bases between them. For the CDR3, the DNA is TGCAGCGCTGTCAGCAGGGGCATCTATGGCTACACCTTC. Residues: CSAVSRGIYGYTF.

V is TRBV24-1 and J is TRBJ2-1; the match to TRBD2 covers 8 bases. The V gene end was trimmed by 7 bases and the J gene end by 8 bases; junction bases not matched to a gene: 12. In germline, CDR1 is KGHDR, CDR2 SFDVKD. The CDR3 consists of 15 residues. CDR3 protein: CATSPAAGEAYEQFF. The CDR3 DNA is TGTGCCACCAGCCCCGCAGCGGGAGAAGCCTATGAGCAGTTCTTC.

The chain links TRBV9 to TRBJ2-7, with TRBD2 identical over 7 bases. This CDR3 has 14 residues. The germline CDR1 and CDR2 sequences are SGDLS and YYNGEE. Losses at the gene ends were 4 bases for V and 4 bases for J; bases not matched to a gene: 8. The DNA for the CDR3 is TGTGCCAGCAGCCCGGCCGGCGGGAGTTACGAGCAGTACTTC. Translating gives CASSPAGGSYEQYF.

This chain uses TRBV9 with TRBJ2-7, with a weak D call TRBD2 (5 bases). V dropped 2 bases and J dropped 6 bases, with 15 bases sitting between them. Germline CDR1 is SGDLS and CDR2 is YYNGEE. This CDR3 region has 14 residues. The CDR3 region is CASSVSSMIGEQYF. DNA for the CDR3: TGTGCCAGCAGCGTCTCTAGCATGATCGGCGAGCAGTACTTC.

This clone was detected only once. V is TRBV4-2 and J is TRBJ2-1; TRBD2 matches 7 bases. The CDR3 is made up of 16 amino acids. In germline, CDR1 is LGHNA, CDR2 YNFKEQ. V shed 4 bases, J shed 5 bases, and the junction held 11 bases outside the gene matches. Here the CDR3 reads CASSPEGSGDDNEQFF. The CDR3 bases are TGTGCCAGCAGCCCCGAGGGGAGCGGGGACGACAATGAGCAGTTCTTC.

V gene TRBV12-3 or TRBV12-4 combines with J gene TRBJ1-2, with 7 bases matching TRBD1. The CDR3 extends over 13 amino acids. Trimming removed 3 bases from V and 7 bases from J; junction bases left unmatched: 5. The DNA for the CDR3 is TGTGCCAGCAGTTTTGAGGGGGCAGGTGGCTACACCTTC. This encodes CASSFEGAGGYTF.

The chain links TRBV19 to TRBJ1-3; no clear D gene. The CDR3 loop spans 13 amino acids. Looked up from germline, CDR1 is LNHDA and CDR2 is SQIVND (reference sequence). Deletions cut 9 bases from V and 2 bases from J, with 11 bases between. This CDR3 reads CASKTNTGNTIYF. As DNA, the CDR3 is TGTGCCAGCAAGACAAACACTGGAAACACCATATATTTT.

This rearrangement joins TRBV3-1 (or the pseudogene TRBV3-2) to TRBJ2-3; 11 nucleotides match TRBD2. With 7 bases clipped from V and 3 bases from J, the junction kept 3 bases outside the gene matches. The CDR3 consists of 14 residues. CDR1 LGHDT and CDR2 YNNKEL come from the germline V gene (reference sequence). CDR3 in DNA: TGTGCCAGCACCACTAGCGGGAGAACAGATACGCAGTATTTT. This translates into CASTTSGRTDTQYF.

The V call is TRBV6-2 or TRBV6-3, the J call TRBJ2-7; tentatively, D is TRBD1 (5 bases). Germline CDR1 and CDR2: MNHEY and SVGEGT. Trimming shortened V by 2 bases and J by 4 bases, and 15 bases separated the two germline ends. This CDR3 contains 15 residues. CDR3: CASSYTGHALYEQYF. As DNA, the CDR3 is TGTGCCAGCAGTTACACCGGACACGCATTATACGAGCAGTACTTC.

The chain combines TRBV7-9 with TRBJ2-5; 9 bases are a match to TRBD2. The CDR3 spans 16 residues. Germline V gene lookup returns CDR1 SEHNR and CDR2 FQNEAQ (reference sequence). V was clipped by 2 bases and J by 4 bases; unmatched bases: 8. CDR3 in amino acids: CASSLLLSGSPETQYF. Written as DNA, the CDR3 is TGTGCCAGCAGCTTATTACTTAGCGGGAGTCCAGAGACCCAGTACTTC.

Regarding this clone: The sample carries other DNA sequences with the same CDR3. V gene TRBV5-5 combines with J gene TRBJ2-7; weak D call: TRBD1 (6 bases). The CDR3 covers 13 residues. Germline assignment: CDR1 SGHKS and CDR2 YYEKEE (reference sequence). Trimming took 4 bases from V and 3 from J, leaving 11 bases between them. The CDR3 DNA follows: TGTGCCAGCAGCCGCTCGACAGGCTACGAGCAGTACTTC. Translated: CASSRSTGYEQYF.